The sequence of this TCR beta chain was determined in a study of blood T cell repertoires in COVID-19. Study context: Acute and convalescent COVID-19 specimens originated in the United States, Italy and Spain.

Seattle researchers signed up patients amid active infection and tracked them longitudinally. The table came from immunoSEQ multiplex PCR; TCRdb's copy has only in-frame clones and leaves some out. Counted here are about 420,000 clones, roughly 90% occurring once; the ten biggest clones make up roughly 0.84%. V gave up 1 base and J gave up 4 bases, with 11 bases separating them. CDR3 length: 14 residues. Germline CDR1 is MNHNS and CDR2 is SASEGT. The genes are TRBV6-1 and TRBJ2-7, with D possibly matching TRBD2 (7 bases). This TCR was sampled from a man between 18 and 35 years old with COVID-19, enrolled during active disease. The sample consisted of peripheral blood. In DNA form, the CDR3 reads TGTGCCAGCAGTGAAGGGGGGGGCACTTACGAGCAGTACTTC. This gives the protein CASSEGGGTYEQYF.